The 28 T cell receptor beta chains below all came from one sample that was sequenced in a study of shared clonotypes between healthy human individuals (dated by TCRdb to the early 2020s). To prepare the library, the immunoSEQ multiplex PCR assay was applied. As stored in TCRdb, this immuneACCESS dataset retains in-frame rearrangements with V and J assigned. A fraction of the clones does not appear; measured against another copy, unresolved V genes explain less than half of the discrepancy, and the remainder lacks a known reason. A total of over a million clones appear in this sample, 78% of them only once. 0.5% to 0.65% of the sample is taken by the ten largest. Sequences were obtained from memory CD4+ T cells from PBMCs. The cell subset or site label, read with the paper, signifies: CD45RA-negative fraction. All receptors derive from a man between 18 and 29 years old in good health. Some clones in this sample may be carry-over from other donors' samples.

A remark on this clone: Other nucleotide sequences from this sample produce the same CDR3. J is TRBJ1-5 and V is TRBV30; TRBD1 agrees at 8 bases. Looked up from germline, CDR1 is GTSNPN and CDR2 is SVGIG (reference sequence). CDR3 size: 14 residues. V gave up 0 bases and J gave up 7 bases; unmatched junction bases: 5. The DNA of the CDR3 is TGTGCCTGGAGTGTGGGGCAGGGGGCGCAGCCCCAGCATTTT. Translating gives CAWSVGQGAQPQHF.

This clone was detected once. The J gene is TRBJ1-5, the V gene TRBV7-8, with TRBD1 identical over 7 bases. Germline V CDR1 and CDR2: SGHVS, FQNEAQ. The CDR3 contains 16 residues. With 5 bases clipped from V and 1 base from J, the junction kept 8 bases outside the gene matches. The CDR3 sequence is CASSPQGGMSNQPQHF. The DNA for the CDR3 is TGTGCCAGCAGCCCTCAGGGGGGGATGAGCAATCAGCCCCAGCATTTT.

CDR3 nucleotides: TGCGCCAGCACCCTGACGGGGACTCAAGCATCTGGGGCCAACGTCCTGACTTTC. This encodes CASTLTGTQASGANVLTF. The chain employs TRBV5-1 and TRBJ2-6; maybe TRBD2 (6 bases). This CDR3 comprises 18 residues. The germline CDR1 and CDR2 sequences are SGHRS and YFSETQ. Trimming cost V 6 bases and J 1 base, with 20 bases left between them.

This chain's CDR3 is CAISERGPLYGYTF. As DNA, the CDR3 is TGTGCCATCAGTGAACGGGGTCCCCTCTATGGCTACACCTTC. V is TRBV10-3 and J is TRBJ1-2; D is undetermined. The CDR3 runs 14 residues. The V end was cut by 3 bases, the J end by 4 bases, with 12 bases between. Germline V CDR1 and CDR2: ENHRY, SYGVKD.

V is TRBV7-6 and J is TRBJ1-1; D call uncertain. This CDR3 comprises 15 residues. CDR1 and CDR2 from the germline V gene are SGHVS and FNYEAQ. With 5 bases removed from V and 8 bases from J, the gap between germline ends came to 21 bases. CDR3 protein: CASSPQHRLREEAFF. CDR3 bases: TGTGCCAGCAGCCCCCAACACCGGTTAAGGGAGGAAGCTTTCTTT.

The chain links TRBV5-4 to TRBJ2-5; D gene uncertain. Trimming stripped 0 bases from V and 5 bases from J, with 11 bases between. CDR3 length equals 14 residues. Germline assignment: CDR1 SGHNT and CDR2 YYREEE (reference sequence). Written as DNA, the CDR3 is TGTGCCAGCAGCTTGGCCGGGCACGGGGAGACCCAGTACTTC. Encoded protein: CASSLAGHGETQYF.

The CDR3 region is CASGRSTSGTGFF. CDR3 DNA: TGTGCCAGCGGGAGATCCACTAGCGGAACGGGGTTCTTC. The rearrangement joins TRBV28 to TRBJ2-1; 8 bases match TRBD2. CDR1 and CDR2 (germline): MDHEN, SYDVKM. This CDR3 contains 13 residues. With 8 bases clipped from V and 15 bases from J, the junction kept 15 bases outside the gene matches.

This clone was seen only once. This chain joins TRBV19 and TRBJ2-7, with a possible D match to TRBD1 (5 bases). V gave up 5 bases and J gave up 6 bases, with 20 bases separating them. CDR3 length: 15 residues. CDR1 is LNHDA, CDR2 SQIVND, per germline (reference sequence). The CDR3, as DNA: TGTGCCAGTAGTTCGACGTTAGCAGGGAATACCGAGCAGTACTTC. The encoded protein is CASSSTLAGNTEQYF.

This chain joins TRBV5-1 and TRBJ2-4; TRBD1 matches 8 bases. The CDR3 loop spans 13 amino acids. V lost 4 bases and J lost 9; bases outside the gene matches: 6. The V gene's germline CDR1 is SGHRS and CDR2 YFSETQ. The chain's CDR3 is CASSQGQVGIQYF. The CDR3 bases are TGCGCCAGCAGCCAGGGACAGGTGGGCATTCAGTACTTC.

The chain has TRBV2 and TRBJ1-5, with TRBD1 matching 9 bases. V lost 7 bases to trimming and J lost 5 bases; unmatched junction nucleotides: 6. Germline values: CDR1 SNHLY, CDR2 FYNNEI. The length of the CDR3 is 14 residues. CDR3 in DNA: TGTGCCAGCAAGGACAGGGGCATTGATCAGCCCCAGCATTTT. Residues: CASKDRGIDQPQHF. The variable domain in full, completed from reference TRBV2 and TRBJ1-5, reads EPEVTQTPSHQVTQMGQEVILRCVPISNHLYFYWYRQILGQKVEFLVSFYNNEISEKSEIFDDQFSVERPDGSNFTLKIRSTKLEDSAMYFCASKDRGIDQPQHFGDGTRLSIL.

This chain uses TRBV9 with TRBJ2-7; the match to TRBD1 covers 11 bases. The CDR3 is 14 residues long. The germline CDR1 and CDR2 sequences are SGDLS and YYNGEE. J gave up 7 bases and V 3 bases, and 6 bases lay outside the gene matches. CDR3: CASSAGQGAVEQYF. The CDR3, as DNA: TGTGCCAGCAGCGCCGGACAGGGGGCTGTTGAGCAGTACTTC.

The chain employs TRBV2 and TRBJ2-7, with D maybe TRBD2 (5 bases). V was shortened by 6 bases and J by 2 bases, with 14 bases between the two germline ends. Germline-derived CDR1 and CDR2 are SNHLY and FYNNEI. The CDR3 contains 14 residues. CDR3 sequence (DNA): TGTGCCAGCAGGGAATCGGAGGTGGCCTACGAGCAGTACTTC. Translating gives CASRESEVAYEQYF.

This clone was observed at least ten times. Sequence at one end of the junction differs from germline and may be a read error. This chain links TRBV27 with TRBJ1-1, with D maybe TRBD1 (6 bases). Germline V gene sequence: CDR1 MNHEY, CDR2 SMNVEV (reference sequence). This CDR3 spans 13 amino acids. DNA of the CDR3: TGTGCCAGCAGTCTCAACGGACAGTTACCTCTCGAGTTT. Its translation: CASSLNGQLPLEF.

This clone was counted a single time. J is TRBJ1-4 and V is TRBV10-2; D unresolved. Trimming removed 0 bases at V and 6 bases at J, with 2 bases between. CDR1 and CDR2 (germline): WSHSY, SAAADI. This CDR3 has 12 amino acids. The CDR3 loop reads CASSESHEKLFF. The DNA of the CDR3 is TGCGCCAGCAGTGAGTCGCATGAAAAACTGTTTTTT.

This clone was detected ten times or more. The chain is built from TRBV30 and TRBJ2-5, with 9 bases identical to TRBD2. The CDR3 is 13 amino acids. V lost 3 bases and J lost 5; bases outside the gene matches: 4. Germline V gives CDR1 GTSNPN, CDR2 SVGIG (reference sequence). This chain's CDR3 is CAWSLGTSETQYF. DNA for the CDR3: TGTGCCTGGAGCCTTGGGACTAGCGAGACCCAGTACTTC.

The V call is TRBV6-1, the J call TRBJ1-4; D gene unclear. Germline V CDR1 and CDR2: MNHNS, SASEGT. This CDR3 contains 14 residues. Trimming took off 1 base at V and 4 bases at J, with 7 bases between the two ends. CDR3 protein: CASSEDSINEKLFF. As DNA, the CDR3 is TGTGCCAGCAGTGAAGATTCGATTAATGAAAAACTGTTTTTT.

The genes are TRBV19 and TRBJ1-3, with 8 bases matching TRBD1. Trimming cost V 6 bases and J 7 bases; bases outside gene matches: 8. The CDR3 is 14 amino acids. CDR1 is LNHDA, CDR2 SQIVND, per germline (reference sequence). CDR3 nucleotide sequence: TGTGCCAGTAGCCCGGGACAGGCGACGAACACCATATATTTT. This encodes CASSPGQATNTIYF.

The J gene is TRBJ1-1, the V gene TRBV4-1, with D perhaps matching TRBD1 (6 bases). The CDR3 is 16 amino acids. The germline CDR1 and CDR2 sequences are MGHRA and YSYEKL. V lost 2 bases, J lost 5 bases, and 18 bases lay in between. CDR3 sequence (DNA): TGCGCCAGCAGCCAACCTCTGGGGGGGGCGCTGACTGAAGCTTTCTTT. Translation gives CASSQPLGGALTEAFF.

The DNA for the CDR3 is TGTGCCTGGAGTCCCCTGAGCCAGGGGTACGGCTACACCTTC. The encoded protein is CAWSPLSQGYGYTF. This chain connects TRBV30 to TRBJ1-2, with a possible D match to TRBD1 (6 bases). CDR3 size: 14 residues. V was shortened by 2 bases and J by 8 bases, with 18 bases between the two germline ends. Germline lookup yields CDR1 GTSNPN and CDR2 SVGIG (reference sequence).

V is TRBV2 and J is TRBJ1-1; D gene ambiguous. The germline V gene has CDR1 SNHLY and CDR2 FYNNEI. Trimming took 6 bases from V and 7 from J, leaving 9 bases between them. This CDR3 region has 11 residues. CDR3 nucleotides: TGTGCCAGCAGGGGGAGGGTTGAAGCTTTCTTT. Translating it yields CASRGRVEAFF.

This CDR3 is CASSLGLAGRTSTDTQYF. Here the CDR3 DNA reads TGCGCCAGCAGCTTGGGGCTAGCGGGTCGAACTAGCACAGATACGCAGTATTTT. The chain uses TRBV5-1 and TRBJ2-3, with 8 positions matching TRBD2. CDR1 is SGHRS and CDR2 is YFSETQ in the germline V gene. After removal of 0 bases from V and 0 bases from J, the junction contained 9 bases not matched to a gene. This CDR3 region has 18 residues. Combining the CDR3 with reference TRBV5-1 and TRBJ2-3 gives the whole variable domain KAGVTQTPRYLIKTRGQQVTLSCSPISGHRSVSWYQQTPGQGLQFLFEYFSETQRNKGNFPGRFSGRQFSNSRSEMNVSTLELGDSALYLCASSLGLAGRTSTDTQYFGPGTRLTVL.

This chain connects TRBV28 to TRBJ2-2, with D possibly being TRBD1 (6 bases). V lost 5 bases and J lost 3, with 10 bases in between. The CDR3 runs 14 residues. The germline V gene encodes CDR1 MDHEN and CDR2 SYDVKM. The CDR3 DNA is TGTGCCAGCAGTGCCCCAGGGGACACCGGGGAGCTGTTTTTT. It is translated as CASSAPGDTGELFF.

The chain uses TRBV29-1 and TRBJ1-2; D is undetermined. V lost 3 bases to trimming and J lost 3 bases, with 2 bases between them. Germline V gene lookup returns CDR1 SQVTM and CDR2 ANQGSEA. The CDR3 has 10 residues. This CDR3 is CSVEYYGYTF. For the CDR3, the DNA is TGCAGCGTTGAGTACTATGGCTACACCTTC.

The chain is built from TRBV11-3 and TRBJ2-1, with 7 bases that match TRBD2. The V gene's germline CDR1 is SGHNT and CDR2 YENEEA. The CDR3 has 17 amino acids. The J segment lost 0 bases and the V segment lost 4 bases, leaving 9 bases of the junction unmatched. In nucleotides, the CDR3 is TGTGCCAGCAGCTCCCAAGGCGGCGGGAGCTCCTACAATGAGCAGTTCTTC. Amino acids: CASSSQGGGSSYNEQFF.

In the case of this clone: The missing conserved phenylalanine or tryptophan at the end of this CDR3 makes a read error likely. The chain is built from TRBV5-4 and TRBJ2-3, with a possible D match to TRBD1 (6 bases). Germline CDR1 reads SGHNT; CDR2 reads YYREEE (reference sequence). The CDR3 length is 15 residues. With 5 bases removed from V and 2 bases from J, the gap between germline ends came to 15 bases. CDR3 coding DNA: TGTGCCAGCAGTTGGGACACGAGCTCCACAGATACGCAGTATCTT. Protein: CASSWDTSSTDTQYL.

As DNA, the CDR3 is TGTGCCAGCAGCAACCGGGACAGGAGCACAGATACGCAGTATTTT. Its protein product is CASSNRDRSTDTQYF. The chain carries TRBV9 and TRBJ2-3; 8 bases fit TRBD1. Germline lookup yields CDR1 SGDLS and CDR2 YYNGEE. Trimming at V came to 4 bases and at J to 0 bases, leaving 4 bases not matched to a gene. This CDR3 is 15 amino acids long.

The chain carries TRBV2 and TRBJ1-1, with D unresolved. This CDR3 comprises 12 residues. Germline loops: CDR1 SNHLY, CDR2 FYNNEI. Deletions cut 6 bases from V and 11 bases from J, with 16 bases between. The CDR3 sequence is CASSSSTGRAFF. CDR3 sequence (DNA): TGTGCCAGCAGCTCCAGCACCGGGAGGGCTTTCTTT.

This chain connects TRBV9 to TRBJ2-3; TRBD2 matches at 9 bases. CDR3 length equals 16 residues. Germline V lookup: CDR1 SGDLS, CDR2 YYNGEE. V was pared by 0 bases and J by 4 bases, with 6 bases of the junction left unmatched. The CDR3 is CASSVAPAGGADTQYF. Written as DNA, the CDR3 is TGTGCCAGCAGCGTAGCACCAGCGGGAGGAGCAGATACGCAGTATTTT.